The source of this T cell receptor (beta chain) is a study of beta chain features in type 1 diabetes. CDR3 size: 13 residues. V dropped 3 bases and J dropped 2 bases, with 9 bases sitting between them. Germline assignment: CDR1 SGHRS and CDR2 YFSETQ. All of the isolated RNA was reverse transcribed, so expressed TCRB transcripts were sequenced. Some clones are missing from TCRdb's copy, which holds only in-frame ones; the method was immunoSEQ multiplex PCR. The sample lists roughly 300,000 clones, 8% seen once, with 0.44% in the top ten. Whole-study findings and limits: VDJ junctions in type 1 diabetes patients carried more deletions and fewer insertions. Within patients, naive, central memory and Treg TCRB repertoires seemed more similar than within healthy donors. In all four CD4+ subsets, TCRB CDR3 length was significantly, moderately reduced in type 1 diabetes. In patients and controls equally, PCR might favor templates that are shorter.

In its sample, this clone was seen a few times. The antigen is unknown. The rearrangement uses TRBV5-1 and TRBJ2-7; D is possibly TRBD1 (5 bases). Sequences were obtained from central memory CD4+ T cells from blood. This TCR was recovered from a woman aged 18 to 35 in good health. The CDR3 region has the DNA TGCGCCAGCAGCTCCGACAGCACCTACGAGCAGTACTTC. Translating it yields CASSSDSTYEQYF.